This T cell receptor beta chain was obtained from a study of cytomegalovirus exposure and HLA in healthy donors. Regarding the study as a whole: Later analysis identified a missense DCLRE1C variant that was linked to TCR beta V- and J-gene trimming. The majority of TCR sequences were rare, yet some public TCRs appeared in many donors.

Germline V lookup: CDR1 KGHSH, CDR2 LQKENI. V lost 2 bases and J lost 7; bases outside the gene matches: 9. The CDR3 runs to 15 residues. PCR employed 60 Vbeta and 13 Jbeta primers. Libraries were prepared by immunoSEQ multiplex PCR; TCRdb keeps only in-frame clonotypes and omits some of them. The sample has 130,000 to 150,000 clones, around 79% seen once. With respect to this clone: Its antigen is unknown.

The rearrangement links TRBV18 to TRBJ2-7; 9 bases map to TRBD1. Sequencing was performed on PBMCs. The receptor was isolated from a middle-aged man in good health and CMV-seropositive. The CDR3 DNA reads as TGTGCCAGCTCACCATATTTACAGGGGGCTGGGGAGCAGTACTTC. As protein: CASSPYLQGAGEQYF.